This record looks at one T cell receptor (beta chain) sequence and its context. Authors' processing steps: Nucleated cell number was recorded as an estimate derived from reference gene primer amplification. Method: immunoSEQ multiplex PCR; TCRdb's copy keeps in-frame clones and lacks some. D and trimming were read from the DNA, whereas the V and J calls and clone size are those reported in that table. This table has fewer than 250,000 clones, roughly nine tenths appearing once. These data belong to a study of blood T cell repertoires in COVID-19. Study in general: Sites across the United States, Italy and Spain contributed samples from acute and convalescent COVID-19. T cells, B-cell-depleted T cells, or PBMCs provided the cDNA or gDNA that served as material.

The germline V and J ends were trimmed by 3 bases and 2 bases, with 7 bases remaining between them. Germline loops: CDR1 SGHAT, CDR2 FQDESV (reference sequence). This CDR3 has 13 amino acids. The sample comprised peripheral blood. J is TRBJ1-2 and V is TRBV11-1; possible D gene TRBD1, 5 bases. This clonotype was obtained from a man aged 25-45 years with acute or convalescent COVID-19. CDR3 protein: CASSFQGNYGYTF. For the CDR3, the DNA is TGTGCCAGCAGCTTCCAGGGAAACTATGGCTACACCTTC.